This TCR beta chain stems from a study of vaccination effects on CD4 cells after COVID-19. Study at large: Vaccine administered to participants consisted of two doses of either BNT162b2 or mRNA-1273.

Study findings and constraints: Marked contraction was observed in infection-induced and vaccine-induced clones late after vaccination.

Worth noting for this clone: Its antigen is currently unknown.

CDR1 and CDR2 from the germline V gene are MGHRA and YSYEKL. V was clipped by 4 bases and J by 5 bases, with 11 bases between them. The CDR3 sequence is 14 residues long. Antigen-specific CD4+ T cells were expanded (with viral peptide pools) by the ViraFEST assay ahead of sequencing. Subsequent to a culture period of more than 9 days, CD4+ T cells were isolated. In the vaccine recipients, nucleocapsid antibodies were negative and there was no prior SARS-CoV-2 infection. Researchers reported culturing 2.1 million or so PBMC in each well, adding 10 IU/ml IL-2 and approximately 10 ug/ml peptides. Cultures received IL-2 medium that replaced half the medium on days 3 and 7. The table came from immunoSEQ multiplex PCR; TCRdb's copy has only in-frame clones and leaves some out. Of 71,000 or so clones listed, under 75% are singletons.

The sample was CD4+ T cells from PBMCs cultured with HCoV-OC43 spike peptides, taken before COVID-19 vaccination. Subset noted: HCoV-OC43 spike overlapping peptide pool stimulation. V and J are TRBV4-1 and TRBJ2-2; D unclear. The clonotype was recovered from a human donor who received a COVID-19 vaccine. DNA for the CDR3: TGCGCCAGCAGCCGTGGTAGAGCGACCGGGGAGCTGTTTTTT. It codes for CASSRGRATGELFF.